The 14 T cell receptor beta chains below were found in one sample sequenced in a study of cytotoxic CD8 clonotypes in ibrutinib-treated CLL. Clones were read by immunoSEQ multiplex PCR, and TCRdb kept only the in-frame ones, dropping some. The table records 50,000 to 70,000 clones, roughly 54% of them present only once. The starting material was PBMCs, obtained at disease progression, from a patient treated with ibrutinib. These receptors were obtained from a human donor with chronic lymphocytic leukemia.

The chain couples TRBV4-2 to TRBJ1-1; D is undetermined. This CDR3 region has 14 residues. Germline CDR1 reads LGHNA; CDR2 reads YNFKEQ. Trimming cost V 0 bases and J 1 base, with 6 bases left between them. Here the CDR3 reads CASSQDPQNTEAFF. CDR3 nucleotides: TGTGCCAGCAGCCAAGATCCCCAGAACACTGAAGCTTTCTTT.

The V call is TRBV7-9, the J call TRBJ2-3; tentatively, D is TRBD2 (6 bases). CDR3 size: 14 residues. Per the germline V gene, CDR1 is SEHNR and CDR2 is FQNEAQ (reference sequence). Trimming left V 8 bases short and J 1 base short, with 13 bases between. The CDR3 sequence: CASRWGVRTDTQYF. The CDR3 DNA is TGTGCCAGCCGTTGGGGGGTCCGCACAGATACGCAGTATTTT.

The chain uses TRBV2 and TRBJ2-7; 9 bases align to TRBD1. The V gene end was trimmed by 6 bases and the J gene end by 2 bases; junction bases not matched to a gene: 8. CDR1 and CDR2 (germline): SNHLY, FYNNEI. The CDR3 totals 15 residues. The CDR3 sequence: CASSGGQGRTYEQYF. In DNA form, the CDR3 reads TGTGCCAGCAGCGGAGGACAGGGGAGAACCTACGAGCAGTACTTC. Supplemented by reference TRBV2 and TRBJ2-7, the full variable domain reads EPEVTQTPSHQVTQMGQEVILRCVPISNHLYFYWYRQILGQKVEFLVSFYNNEISEKSEIFDDQFSVERPDGSNFTLKIRSTKLEDSAMYFCASSGGQGRTYEQYFGPGTRLTVT.

The chain has TRBV27 and TRBJ1-2; D may be TRBD1 (6 bases). The V gene's germline CDR1 is MNHEY and CDR2 SMNVEV (reference sequence). V was cut by 4 bases and J by 1 base, with 13 bases left in between. The CDR3 has 15 residues. CDR3 protein: CASSSVTGGNYGYTF. The CDR3 DNA sequence: TGTGCCAGCAGTTCGGTGACAGGTGGTAACTATGGCTACACCTTC.

The genes are TRBV10-2 and TRBJ2-1; 9 bases are shared with TRBD2. After removal of 4 bases from V and 11 bases from J, the junction contained 12 bases not matched to a gene. This CDR3 contains 15 residues. From germline, CDR1 is WSHSY and CDR2 SAAADI. Written as DNA, the CDR3 is TGCGCCAGCAGTGGGGGTATACTAGCGGGTCTGAAGCAGTTCTTC. This translates into CASSGGILAGLKQFF.

This clone was detected only a few times. The chain joins TRBV11-3 to TRBJ2-7; D call uncertain. The CDR3 spans 14 residues. The V gene's germline CDR1 is SGHNT and CDR2 YENEEA. V lost 7 bases and J 0 bases, leaving 13 bases between the germline ends. DNA of the CDR3: TGTGCCAGCAATCCGGGTTCGAGCTCCTACGAGCAGTACTTC. This sequence encodes CASNPGSSSYEQYF.

The sample holds a few counts of this clone. The rearrangement links TRBV6-5 to TRBJ1-2; D not resolved. Trimming cost V 5 bases and J 5 bases, with 9 bases left between them. Germline CDR1 is MNHEY and CDR2 is SVGAGI. The CDR3 consists of 12 residues. The CDR3 region has the DNA TGTGCCAGCAGTGCCCGGGGATATGGCTACACCTTC. It is translated as CASSARGYGYTF.

This clone showed up just once. The CDR3 DNA reads TGTGCCAGCAGCGTAGATGGCCAGGGTGGCTACACCTTC. Translating it yields CASSVDGQGGYTF. The chain carries TRBV9 and TRBJ1-2, with D perhaps matching TRBD1 (5 bases). CDR1 SGDLS and CDR2 YYNGEE come from the germline V gene. V was shortened by 0 bases and J by 7 bases, with 10 bases between the two germline ends. CDR3 size: 13 residues.

This chain connects TRBV7-3 to TRBJ2-7; 7 bases match TRBD1. This CDR3 is 15 amino acids long. Germline V lookup: CDR1 SGHTA, CDR2 FQGTGA. Trimming cost V 2 bases and J 3 bases; bases outside gene matches: 7. In DNA form, the CDR3 reads TGTGCCAGCAGCTTACGGGACAGTCAGAACTACGAGCAGTACTTC. This sequence encodes CASSLRDSQNYEQYF.

V gene TRBV4-3 combines with J gene TRBJ2-7; the D gene is possibly TRBD1 (6 bases). The CDR3 totals 16 residues. CDR1 is LGHNA, CDR2 YSLEER, per germline. V shed 0 bases and J shed 3 bases, with 15 bases lying between them. CDR3 loop: CASSQESRGFFYEQYF. The CDR3 DNA follows: TGCGCCAGCAGCCAAGAGTCCAGGGGATTCTTCTACGAGCAGTACTTC.

V is TRBV19 and J is TRBJ1-5, with TRBD1 matching 10 bases. J gave up 6 bases and V 3 bases, and 5 bases lay outside the gene matches. There are 15 residues in the CDR3. Germline lookup yields CDR1 LNHDA and CDR2 SQIVND (reference sequence). For the CDR3, the DNA is TGTGCCAGTAGTATCCCGGGACAGGGGTTTCAGCCCCAGCATTTT. It encodes CASSIPGQGFQPQHF.

This chain links TRBV7-2 with TRBJ2-3; D gene ambiguous. V was clipped by 0 bases and J by 2 bases, with 6 bases between them. The CDR3 loop spans 14 amino acids. Germline V CDR1 and CDR2: SGHTA, FQGNSA. CDR3 DNA: TGTGCCAGCAGCTTAGCGCTTAACACAGATACGCAGTATTTT. It encodes CASSLALNTDTQYF.

This chain joins TRBV9 and TRBJ2-5; 9 positions match TRBD2. V shed 0 bases, J shed 5 bases, and the junction held 8 bases outside the gene matches. CDR1 is SGDLS and CDR2 is YYNGEE in the germline V gene. CDR3 length equals 16 residues. The DNA for the CDR3 is TGTGCCAGCAGCGTAGGCGGGGGGGCGCTAGGGGAGACCCAGTACTTC. Translation: CASSVGGGALGETQYF.

The V gene is TRBV9, the J gene TRBJ2-1; 8 positions match TRBD2. CDR3 length equals 17 residues. The V segment lost 0 bases and the J segment 4 bases; nucleotides outside the gene matches: 9. CDR1 is SGDLS, CDR2 YYNGEE, per germline. The CDR3 sequence: CASSVAVRGGNYNEQFF. In DNA form, the CDR3 reads TGTGCCAGCAGCGTAGCTGTCCGGGGGGGCAATTACAATGAGCAGTTCTTC.